A selection of T cell receptor beta chains follows, all from one sample in a study of blood T cell repertoires in COVID-19. Some clones are missing from TCRdb's copy, which holds only in-frame ones; the method was immunoSEQ multiplex PCR. Of 130,000 to 150,000 clones listed, 79% are singletons. Sample: peripheral blood. These receptor sequences come from a woman between 65 and 79 years old with COVID-19, enrolled during active disease. The CDR3 runs from the conserved cysteine through the conserved F or W. The D gene is left open where the match is weak. Size is stated for part of the rows, as once, few or many counts, or as a class when the clone is expanded.

clone_size d_call j_call v_call cdr3_aa cdr3_nt
once . TRBJ2-7 TRBV27 CASSSLPNRAISYEQYF TGTGCCAGCAGTTCCCTCCCCAACAGGGCGATCTCCTACGAGCAGTACTTC
. . TRBJ2-3 TRBV6-5 CASRAGGTPDTQYF TGTGCCAGCAGAGCAGGAGGGACTCCAGATACGCAGTATTTT
. TRBD1 TRBJ1-5 TRBV7-6 CASSLGQGELQPQHF TGTGCCAGCAGCTTAGGACAGGGAGAGCTCCAGCCCCAGCATTTT
. . TRBJ1-5 TRBV27 CASSYRGGNQPQHF TGTGCCAGCAGTTATCGGGGGGGCAATCAGCCCCAGCATTTT
. . TRBJ2-5 TRBV7-7 CASSTRGRETQYF TGTGCTAGCAGCACCAGGGGGAGGGAGACCCAGTACTTC
. . TRBJ1-5 TRBV7-3 CASSLDRGQPQHF TGTGCCAGCAGCTTGGATAGGGGTCAGCCCCAGCATTTT
. . TRBJ2-1 TRBV11-2 CASSQGGGNYNEQFF TGTGCCAGCAGCCAAGGGGGGGGCAATTACAATGAGCAGTTCTTC
. . TRBJ2-1 TRBV6-5 CASTVGPGNEQFF TGTGCCAGCACGGTGGGGCCGGGCAATGAGCAGTTCTTC
. . TRBJ2-2 TRBV7-3 CASSPRPNTGELFF TGTGCCAGCAGCCCCAGGCCGAACACCGGGGAGCTGTTTTTT
. . TRBJ2-1 TRBV19 CASSIFLRGKDNEQFF TGTGCCAGTAGTATATTTCTCAGGGGCAAGGACAATGAGCAGTTCTTC
. . TRBJ2-2 TRBV4-2 CASSLERVGGELFF TGTGCCAGCAGCTTAGAACGGGTTGGCGGGGAGCTGTTTTTT
. . TRBJ1-1 TRBV5-6 CASSWWESEAFF TGTGCCAGCAGCTGGTGGGAGTCTGAAGCTTTCTTT
few TRBD1 TRBJ1-2 TRBV18 CASSPGQEVDGYTF TGTGCCAGCTCACCGGGACAGGAAGTAGATGGCTACACCTTC
. . TRBJ1-5 TRBV10-3 CAISESRGSNQPQHF TGTGCCATCAGTGAGTCCAGGGGTTCGAATCAGCCCCAGCATTTT
. . TRBJ1-1 TRBV9 CASSVAPGNTEAFF TGTGCCAGCAGCGTAGCTCCGGGGAACACTGAAGCTTTCTTT
few . TRBJ1-2 TRBV4-3 CASSQYPGMDGGYTF TGCGCCAGCAGCCAATACCCGGGGATGGATGGAGGCTACACCTTC
. TRBD2 TRBJ2-5 TRBV7-9 CASSPPGGGGETQYF TGTGCCAGCAGCCCACCGGGGGGGGGTGGAGAGACCCAGTACTTC
. TRBD2 TRBJ2-7 TRBV5-4 CASSSGTRPGGEQYF TGTGCCAGCAGCTCGGGGACTAGGCCCGGGGGCGAGCAGTACTTC
. . TRBJ1-4 TRBV30 CAWSRGGRTTNEKLFF TGTGCCTGGAGCCGGGGGGGCAGGACAACTAATGAAAAACTGTTTTTT
. . TRBJ2-2 TRBV5-1 CASSLGHGELFF TGCGCCAGCAGCTTGGGTCACGGGGAGCTGTTTTTT
once . TRBJ2-7 TRBV7-2 CASTGGAGNEQYF TGTGCCAGCACTGGGGGGGCAGGGAACGAGCAGTACTTC
. TRBD1 TRBJ2-7 TRBV2 CASSGGTANPYEQYF TGTGCCAGCAGTGGGGGGACAGCTAATCCCTACGAGCAGTACTTC
once TRBD2 TRBJ2-5 TRBV19 CASSIVRGLAGRETQYF TGTGCCAGTAGTATAGTTAGGGGACTAGCGGGGAGAGAGACCCAGTACTTC
. TRBD1 TRBJ2-7 TRBV7-9 CASSSGQGDYEQYF TGTGCCAGCAGCTCCGGACAGGGAGACTACGAGCAGTACTTC
. . TRBJ1-4 TRBV7-9 CASSPGPNEKLFF TGTGCCAGCAGCCCAGGGCCTAATGAAAAACTGTTTTTT
. . TRBJ1-5 TRBV19 CASSIDRLVLNQPQHF TGTGCCAGTAGTATAGACAGGCTCGTTTTAAATCAGCCCCAGCATTTT
once . TRBJ2-5 TRBV7-9 CASSLLGGETQYF TGTGCCAGCAGCTTACTAGGAGGCGAGACCCAGTACTTC
. TRBD2 TRBJ2-1 TRBV7-2 CASRAPSGGAGNEQFF TGTGCCAGCAGAGCCCCTAGCGGGGGGGCCGGAAATGAGCAGTTCTTC
. . TRBJ2-6 TRBV2 CASSPPGLTGANVLTF TGTGCCAGCAGCCCCCCGGGATTAACTGGGGCCAACGTCCTGACTTTC
. . TRBJ1-3 TRBV30 CACYRDRISGNTIYF TGTGCCTGTTACCGCGACAGAATCTCTGGAAACACCATATATTTT
. TRBD1 TRBJ1-5 TRBV30 CACGTVGNQPQHF TGTGCCTGTGGGACAGTTGGCAATCAGCCCCAGCATTTT
. TRBD1 TRBJ2-5 TRBV27 CASSSDRTGRETQYF TGTGCCAGCAGCTCGGACCGGACAGGGCGAGAGACCCAGTACTTC
. . TRBJ1-5 TRBV6-6 CASSSSSNQPQHF TGTGCCAGCAGTTCTAGTAGCAATCAGCCCCAGCATTTT
. TRBD2 TRBJ2-5 TRBV3-1/TRBV3-2 CASSNGLAGAQETQYF TGTGCCAGCAGCAACGGACTAGCGGGGGCCCAAGAGACCCAGTACTTC
. . TRBJ2-1 TRBV19 CASGVSGGPGTYNEQFF TGTGCCTCAGGGGTGTCGGGGGGACCTGGGACGTACAATGAGCAGTTCTTC
. TRBD1 TRBJ1-1 TRBV7-3 CASSTRGSGTEAFF TGTGCCAGCAGCACCAGGGGGAGCGGCACTGAAGCTTTCTTT
. . TRBJ1-2 TRBV28 CASSLISRGRGYTF TGTGCCAGCAGTTTAATTAGTAGGGGAAGAGGCTACACCTTC
. TRBD1 TRBJ1-2 TRBV7-9 CASSLAGGQGLYGYTF TGTGCCAGCAGCTTAGCGGGAGGACAGGGACTCTATGGCTACACCTTC
. TRBD1 TRBJ2-1 TRBV6-6 CASSSTGTGMNEQFF TGTGCCAGCAGTTCCACCGGGACAGGGATGAATGAGCAGTTCTTC
. TRBD1 TRBJ1-2 TRBV3-1/TRBV3-2 CASSSTGGRGYTF TGTGCCAGCAGCTCGACAGGGGGCCGGGGCTACACCTTC
. . TRBJ2-7 TRBV5-6 CASSFQTYEQYF TGTGCCAGCAGCTTCCAAACCTACGAGCAGTACTTC
. TRBD1 TRBJ1-6 TRBV19 CASSTGQGASSNSPLHF TGTGCCAGTAGTACGGGACAGGGGGCCTCCTCGAATTCACCCCTCCACTTT
. . TRBJ1-6 TRBV19 CASSRRVNSPLHF TGTGCCAGTAGTCGCAGGGTTAATTCACCCCTCCACTTT
. TRBD1 TRBJ2-2 TRBV7-7 CASSAGTGATGELFF TGTGCCAGCAGCGCCGGGACAGGGGCCACCGGGGAGCTGTTTTTT
few . TRBJ2-5 TRBV29-1 CSVARREETQYF TGCAGTGTGGCCCGACGGGAAGAGACCCAGTACTTC
. TRBD1 TRBJ1-6 TRBV27 CASKPQGALYSPLHF TGTGCCAGCAAACCACAGGGGGCGCTTTATTCACCCCTCCACTTT
few . TRBJ2-5 TRBV5-1 CASSPRVGGETQYF TGCGCCAGCAGCCCTCGGGTTGGCGGGGAGACCCAGTACTTC
. . TRBJ1-2 TRBV27 CASTKHPQGLYGYTF TGTGCCAGCACCAAGCACCCCCAGGGCCTCTATGGCTACACCTTC
. TRBD1 TRBJ2-5 TRBV30 CAWSVSAGGETQYF TGTGCCTGGAGTGTATCTGCAGGGGGCGAGACCCAGTACTTC
. . TRBJ1-2 TRBV3-1/TRBV3-2 CASSPFVGGGTNYGYTF TGTGCCAGCAGCCCCTTTGTCGGTGGAGGGACTAACTATGGCTACACCTTC